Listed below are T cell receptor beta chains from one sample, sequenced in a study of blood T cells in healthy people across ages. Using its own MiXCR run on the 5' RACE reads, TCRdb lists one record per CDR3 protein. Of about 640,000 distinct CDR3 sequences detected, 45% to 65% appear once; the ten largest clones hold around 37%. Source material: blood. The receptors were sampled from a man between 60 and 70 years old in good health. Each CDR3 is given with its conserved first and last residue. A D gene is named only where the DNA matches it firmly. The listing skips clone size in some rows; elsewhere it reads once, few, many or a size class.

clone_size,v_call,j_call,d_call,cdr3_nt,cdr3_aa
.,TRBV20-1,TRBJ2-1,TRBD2,TGCAGTGCTAGGGGCGGGACTAGTCTCAATGAGCAGTTCTTC,CSARGGTSLNEQFF
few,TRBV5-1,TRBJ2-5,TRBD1,TGCGCCAGCAGCTTGGGCTTACAGGGGGCGGAGACCCAGTACTTC,CASSLGLQGAETQYF
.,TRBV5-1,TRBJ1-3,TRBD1,TGCGCCAGCAGCTTGGGAATGCTAGGGGGCTCCGGAAACACCATATATTTT,CASSLGMLGGSGNTIYF
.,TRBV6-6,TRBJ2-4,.,TGTGCCAGCAGTGTCATAGCCAAAAACATTCAGTACTTC,CASSVIAKNIQYF
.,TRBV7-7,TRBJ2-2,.,TGTGCCAGCGGCTTAGCGAGGGAGAGCGGGGAGCTGTTTTTT,CASGLARESGELFF
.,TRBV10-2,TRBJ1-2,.,TGCGCCAGCAGGGGATTGGAAGGGCCTAACTATGGCTACACCTTC,CASRGLEGPNYGYTF
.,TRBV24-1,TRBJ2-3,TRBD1,TGTGCCACCAGTAGGGGACAGGGGGCAGATACGCAGTATTTT,CATSRGQGADTQYF
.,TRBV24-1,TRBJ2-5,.,TGTGCCACCAGTGATTTGCCAGGGGCTAACCAAGAGACCCAGTACTTC,CATSDLPGANQETQYF
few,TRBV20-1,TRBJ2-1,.,TGCAGTGCCTACACGTTCCCACCGGAGCACTCCGCAGACAATGAGCAGTTCTTC,CSAYTFPPEHSADNEQFF
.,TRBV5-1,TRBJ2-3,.,TGCGCCAGCAGCATACAAGGACTTAGCACAGATACGCAGTATTTT,CASSIQGLSTDTQYF
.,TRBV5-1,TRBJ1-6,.,TGCGCCAGCAGCACCCTGGGTCAGGGGAATTCACCCCTCCACTTT,CASSTLGQGNSPLHF
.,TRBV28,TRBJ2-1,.,TGTGCCAGCAGTTTCTCGGGCCCCCAGTTCTTC,CASSFSGPQFF
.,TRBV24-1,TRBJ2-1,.,TGTGCCACCAGTGACCCTGACCCCACAACCTACAATGAGCAGTTCTTC,CATSDPDPTTYNEQFF
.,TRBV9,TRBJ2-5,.,TGTGCCAGCAGCGCGGCTTCAGGGGGGAGGGAGACCCAGTACTTC,CASSAASGGRETQYF
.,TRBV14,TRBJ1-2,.,TGTGCCAGCAGCCAAGCACGTCATGGCTACACCTTC,CASSQARHGYTF
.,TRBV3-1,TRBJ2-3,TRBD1,TGTGCCAGCAGCCGCGACAGGGATGGTACAGATACGCAGTATTTT,CASSRDRDGTDTQYF
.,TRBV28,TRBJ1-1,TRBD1,TGTGCCAGCGGAACAGGGGCACCGAACACTGAAGCTTTCTTT,CASGTGAPNTEAFF
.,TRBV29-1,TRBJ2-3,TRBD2,TGCAGCGTCGTAGGAGGGAGGGCCGCAGATACGCAGTATTTT,CSVVGGRAADTQYF
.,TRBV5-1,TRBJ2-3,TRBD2,TGTGCCAGCAGCGGGACTAGCACAGATACGCAGTATTTT,CASSGTSTDTQYF
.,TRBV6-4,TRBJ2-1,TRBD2,TGTGCCAGCCTGACAGGGCTAGCGGGGGGATTCCATGAGCAGTTCTTC,CASLTGLAGGFHEQFF
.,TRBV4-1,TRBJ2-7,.,TGCGCCAGCAGCCCCGGGACTTCCCGAACAACGGGGCAGTACTTC,CASSPGTSRTTGQYF
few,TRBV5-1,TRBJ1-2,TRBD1,TGCGCCAGCCGACAGGGGGCTGACGGCTACACCTTC,CASRQGADGYTF
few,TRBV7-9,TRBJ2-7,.,TGTGCCAGCAGACCAAACACAGGGCGCGAGCAGTACTTC,CASRPNTGREQYF
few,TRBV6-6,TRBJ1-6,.,TGTGCCAGCAGAAGGGAAAGCTCCTATAATTCACCCCTCCACTTT,CASRRESSYNSPLHF
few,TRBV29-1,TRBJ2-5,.,TGCAGCCTTTCGATCGGCGGGTCAGAGACCCAGTACTTC,CSLSIGGSETQYF
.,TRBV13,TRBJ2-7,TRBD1,TGTGCCAGCAGCAATATGGGACAGGGGCTTTCCTACGGGCAGTACTTC,CASSNMGQGLSYGQYF
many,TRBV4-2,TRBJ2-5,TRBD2,TGTGCCAGCAGCCAAGATCCACGCGGGGGGGCCCAAGAGACCCAGTACTTC,CASSQDPRGGAQETQYF
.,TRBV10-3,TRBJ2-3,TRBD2,TGTGCCATCGGAAGCGGGGGGAACACAGATACGCAGTATTTT,CAIGSGGNTDTQYF
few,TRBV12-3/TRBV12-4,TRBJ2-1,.,TGTGCCAGCAGTTTATGGGACACTACTTACAATGAGCAGTTCTTC,CASSLWDTTYNEQFF
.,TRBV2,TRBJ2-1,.,TGTGCCAGCAGTGAAACAGAGGGTGACAATGAGCAGTTCTTC,CASSETEGDNEQFF
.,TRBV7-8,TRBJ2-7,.,TGTGCCAGCAGCTTAACGAAAGGCCCAGGGACCCCCTACGAGCAGTACTTC,CASSLTKGPGTPYEQYF
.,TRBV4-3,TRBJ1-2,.,TGCGCCAGCAGCGGGGAAGGACACCAAAGCTATGGCTACACCTTC,CASSGEGHQSYGYTF
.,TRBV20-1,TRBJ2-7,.,TGCAGTGCCCCCTCTGGCTTAGAAAACAATGAGCAGTACTTC,CSAPSGLENNEQYF
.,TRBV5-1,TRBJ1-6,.,TGCGCCAGCAGCTTGGCCTTAACAGGGACCAATTCACCCCTCCACTTT,CASSLALTGTNSPLHF
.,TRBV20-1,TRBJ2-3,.,TGCAGTGCTAGAGAAGACAGCGCCTCTCGGGTCACAGATACGCAGTATTTT,CSAREDSASRVTDTQYF
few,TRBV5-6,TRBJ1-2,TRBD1,TGTGCCAGCAGCCAGGGACAGTATGGCTACACCTTC,CASSQGQYGYTF
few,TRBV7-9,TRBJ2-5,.,TGTGCCAGCAGCCCAGAAATGGGCCTGTCAGAGACTCAGTACTTC,CASSPEMGLSETQYF
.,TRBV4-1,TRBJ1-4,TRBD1,TGCGCCAGCAGCCAAGGACAGGGTCCCCTCGGTAATGAAAAACTGTTTTTT,CASSQGQGPLGNEKLFF
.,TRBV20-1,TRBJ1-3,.,TGCAGTGCTCGGGACCTCCCTGGAAACACCATATATTTT,CSARDLPGNTIYF
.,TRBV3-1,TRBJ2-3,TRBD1,TGTGCCAGCAGCCATCGACAGGGGAGAACAGATACGCAGTATTTT,CASSHRQGRTDTQYF
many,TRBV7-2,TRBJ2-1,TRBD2,TGTGCCAGCAGCTCTTTAGCGGGATACAATGAGCAGTTCTTC,CASSSLAGYNEQFF
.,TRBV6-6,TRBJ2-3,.,TGTGCCAGCGTTTCAGTCGGGCAGGGTGCCACAGATACGCAGTATTTT,CASVSVGQGATDTQYF
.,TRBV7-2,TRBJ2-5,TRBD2,TGTGCCAGCAGCTTAGACCGCGGGGGGCGAGAAGAGACCCAGTACTTC,CASSLDRGGREETQYF
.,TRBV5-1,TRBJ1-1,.,TGCGCCAGCAGCTTGGTTGGCGGTGCTGAACCTTTCTTT,CASSLVGGAEPFF
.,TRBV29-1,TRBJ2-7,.,TGCAGCGTGGGAAAGGGAAACGAGCAGTACTTC,CSVGKGNEQYF
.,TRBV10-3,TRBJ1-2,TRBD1,TGTGCCATAACGACAGGGACGAACTATGGCTACACCTTC,CAITTGTNYGYTF
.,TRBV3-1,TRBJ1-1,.,TGTGCCAGCAGCCTTTCGGGGGTGGGAAACACTGAAGCTTTCTTT,CASSLSGVGNTEAFF
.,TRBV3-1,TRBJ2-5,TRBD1,TGTGCCAGCAGCCAGAGGACAGGGTTGGAGACCCAGTACTTC,CASSQRTGLETQYF
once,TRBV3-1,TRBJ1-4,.,TGTGCCAGCAGCCAAAATAATGAAAAACTGTTTTTT,CASSQNNEKLFF
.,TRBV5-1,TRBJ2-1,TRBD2,TGCGCCAGCAGCTCATTGACTAGCGGGGGGCCGATAGCCTCCCCCTCTTACAATGAGCAGTTCTTC,CASSSLTSGGPIASPSYNEQFF
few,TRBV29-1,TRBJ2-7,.,TGCAGCGTCGTAGCTTCCTACGAGCAGTACTTC,CSVVASYEQYF
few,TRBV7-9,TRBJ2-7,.,TGTGCCAGCAGCGTGGAAGGCAGCCTCTCCTACGAGCAGTACTTC,CASSVEGSLSYEQYF
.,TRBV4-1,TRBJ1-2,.,TGCGCCAGCAGCCAAGATTGGGCGGACACAAACTATGGCTACACCTTC,CASSQDWADTNYGYTF
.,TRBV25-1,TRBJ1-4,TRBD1,TGTGCCAGCCGGGACAGCGCCTCTAATGAAAAACTGTTTTTT,CASRDSASNEKLFF
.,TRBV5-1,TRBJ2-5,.,TGCGCCAGCAGCTTGGAGGCACGGGTACTTGGGTTTGGGGCCCAGTACTTC,CASSLEARVLGFGAQYF